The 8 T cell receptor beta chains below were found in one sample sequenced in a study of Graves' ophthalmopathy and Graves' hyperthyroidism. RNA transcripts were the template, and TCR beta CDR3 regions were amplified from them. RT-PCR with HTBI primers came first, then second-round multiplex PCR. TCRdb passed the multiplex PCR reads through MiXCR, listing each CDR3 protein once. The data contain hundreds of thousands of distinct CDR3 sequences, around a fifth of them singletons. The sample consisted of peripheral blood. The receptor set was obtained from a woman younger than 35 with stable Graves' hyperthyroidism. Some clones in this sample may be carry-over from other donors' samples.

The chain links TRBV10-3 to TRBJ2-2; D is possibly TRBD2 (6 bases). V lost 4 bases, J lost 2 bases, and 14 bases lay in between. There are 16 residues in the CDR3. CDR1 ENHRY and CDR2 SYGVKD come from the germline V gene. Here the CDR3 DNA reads TGTGCCATCAGTGCTTCGGGAGTGGCTAACACCGGGGAGCTGTTTTTT. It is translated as CAISASGVANTGELFF.

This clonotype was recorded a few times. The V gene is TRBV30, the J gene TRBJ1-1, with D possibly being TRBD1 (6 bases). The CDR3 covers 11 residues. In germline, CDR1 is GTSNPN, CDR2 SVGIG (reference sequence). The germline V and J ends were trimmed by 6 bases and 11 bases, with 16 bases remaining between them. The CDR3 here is CACSGQLYAFF. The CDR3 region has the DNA TGTGCCTGTTCCGGACAGTTATATGCTTTCTTT.

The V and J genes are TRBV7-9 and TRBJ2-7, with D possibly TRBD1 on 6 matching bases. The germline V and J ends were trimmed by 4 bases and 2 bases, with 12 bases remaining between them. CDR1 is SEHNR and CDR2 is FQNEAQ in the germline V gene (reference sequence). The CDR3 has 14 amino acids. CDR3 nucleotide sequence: TGTGCCAGCAGCTGGGTGGACAGCGCCTACGAGCAGTACTTC. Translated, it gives CASSWVDSAYEQYF.

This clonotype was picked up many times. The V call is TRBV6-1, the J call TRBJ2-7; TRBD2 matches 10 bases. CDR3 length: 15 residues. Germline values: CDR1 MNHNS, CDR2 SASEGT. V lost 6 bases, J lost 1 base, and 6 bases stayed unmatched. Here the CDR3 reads CASSTRTSGSYEQYF. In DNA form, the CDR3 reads TGTGCCAGCAGCACCCGGACTAGCGGTTCCTACGAGCAGTACTTC.

CDR3 amino acids: CASESEGPSYEQYF. Written as DNA, the CDR3 is TGTGCCAGCGAAAGTGAAGGGCCCTCCTACGAGCAGTACTTC. The gene calls are TRBV28 and TRBJ2-7; D is ambiguous. The V gene's germline CDR1 is MDHEN and CDR2 SYDVKM. Trimming left V 8 bases short and J 0 bases short, with 14 bases between. The CDR3 is made up of 14 amino acids. Complete variable domain (other parts from reference TRBV28 and TRBJ2-7): DVKVTQSSRYLVKRTGEKVFLECVQDMDHENMFWYRQDPGLGLRLIYFSYDVKMKEKGDIPEGYSVSREKKERFSLILESASTNQTSMYLCASESEGPSYEQYFGPGTRLTVT.

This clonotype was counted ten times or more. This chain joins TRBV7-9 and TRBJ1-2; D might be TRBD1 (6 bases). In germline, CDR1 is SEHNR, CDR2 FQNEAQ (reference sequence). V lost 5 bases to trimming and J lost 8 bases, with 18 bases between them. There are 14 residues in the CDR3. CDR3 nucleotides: TGTGCCAGCAGCCCACCCGGACAGCTGGGAGGCTACACCTTC. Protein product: CASSPPGQLGGYTF.

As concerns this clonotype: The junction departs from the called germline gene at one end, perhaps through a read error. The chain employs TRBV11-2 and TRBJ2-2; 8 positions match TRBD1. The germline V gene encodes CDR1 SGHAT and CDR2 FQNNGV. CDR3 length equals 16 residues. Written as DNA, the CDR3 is TGTGCCAGCAGCTTAGATCGGACAGGGAACACCGGGAAGCTGTTTTTT. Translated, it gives CASSLDRTGNTGKLFF.

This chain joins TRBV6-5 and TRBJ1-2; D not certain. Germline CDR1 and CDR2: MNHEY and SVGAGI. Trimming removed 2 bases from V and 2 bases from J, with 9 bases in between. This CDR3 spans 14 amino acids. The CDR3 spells CASSYDGINYGYTF. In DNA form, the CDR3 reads TGTGCCAGCAGTTACGACGGGATAAACTATGGCTACACCTTC.